These 25 T cell receptor beta chains were sequenced from one sample in a study of neurological immune-mediated disorders (dated by TCRdb to 2018 to 2020). Library prep was done by 5' RACE. The sequencing machine was an Illumina HiSeq 2500. TCRdb reworked the public reads: Q25 trimming with fastp, MiXCR clone assembly, productive beta chains retained. Entries are consolidated by CDR3 protein sequence, retaining the most common genes and DNA. The sample table contains tens of thousands of distinct CDR3 sequences; only one count was recorded for 3.5% of them. Under 3.5% of the sample comes from the top ten. The sequenced material came from PBMCs. Receptor source: a woman in her 50s with multiple sclerosis.

Many counts were recorded for this clonotype. In DNA form, the CDR3 reads TGCGCCAGCAGCTTGGCCGGGGGGTTGGATCCTGAAGCTTTCTTT. Protein: CASSLAGGLDPEAFF. The V and J genes are TRBV5-1 and TRBJ1-1; D is possibly TRBD1 (5 bases). Trimming pared 0 bases from V and 6 bases from J, leaving 15 bases between. CDR3 length: 15 amino acids. Germline values: CDR1 SGHRS, CDR2 YFSETQ.

This clonotype has at least ten counts. The J gene is TRBJ2-3, the V gene TRBV7-2; 10 nucleotides agree with TRBD2. This CDR3 is 18 amino acids long. Germline CDR1 SGHTA, CDR2 FQGNSA. With 1 base clipped from V and 4 bases from J, the junction kept 11 bases outside the gene matches. CDR3 sequence reads: CASSLGISSGGSSDTQYF. As DNA, the CDR3 is TGTGCCAGCAGCTTAGGGATCTCTAGCGGGGGCAGTTCAGATACGCAGTATTTT.

As regards this clonotype: Germline and junction disagree at one end, which may indicate a read error. This chain connects TRBV7-6 to TRBJ2-7; 7 bases align to TRBD2. Germline values: CDR1 SGHVS, CDR2 FNYEAQ. There are 15 residues in the CDR3. CDR3 sequence (DNA): TGTGCCAGCAGACCCGACGGGGGGAAATCCTACGAGAAGTACTTC. Its protein product is CASRPDGGKSYEKYF.

This clonotype has a count of ten or more. The chain has TRBV18 and TRBJ2-7; no reliable D call. CDR1 and CDR2 (germline): KGHSH, LQKENI. The CDR3 covers 14 residues. The V end was cut by 3 bases, the J end by 5 bases, with 14 bases between. The CDR3: CASSPRLGANEQYF. The CDR3 DNA follows: TGTGCCAGCTCACCGAGGTTGGGTGCCAACGAGCAGTACTTC.

This clonotype was counted at least ten times. The chain recombines TRBV5-1 with TRBJ1-2; 7 bases align to TRBD1. The J segment lost 2 bases and the V segment lost 4 bases, leaving 8 bases of the junction unmatched. Germline V gene sequence: CDR1 SGHRS, CDR2 YFSETQ. The CDR3 is 15 amino acids. As DNA, the CDR3 is TGCGCCAGCAGCAACCCAGGACAGGAGAACTATGGCTACACCTTC. It is translated as CASSNPGQENYGYTF.

With regard to this clonotype: One junction end does not reproduce the germline sequence, and a read error may be involved. V is TRBV4-1 and J is TRBJ1-6; unclear D gene. The CDR3 contains 20 residues. Looked up from germline, CDR1 is MGHRA and CDR2 is YSYEKL. This chain's CDR3 is CASSQDLRRTTGLYNSTLNF. CDR3 nucleotide sequence: TGCGCCAGCAGCCAAGATCTTCGGAGAACAACCGGTTTGTATAATTCAACCCTCAACTTT.

This chain's CDR3 is CASSIATGLYGYTF. Written as DNA, the CDR3 is TGTGCCAGTAGTATAGCTACAGGATTGTATGGCTACACCTTC. The chain joins TRBV19 to TRBJ1-2, with D possibly TRBD1 on 5 matching bases. Germline assignment: CDR1 LNHDA and CDR2 SQIVND (reference sequence). The ends were cut back, 1 base at V and 5 bases at J, with 11 bases in the middle. The CDR3 is 14 amino acids.

This clonotype was recorded many times. The V gene is TRBV7-9, the J gene TRBJ1-3; D perhaps matches TRBD1 (6 bases). The V and J ends lost 5 bases and 0 bases respectively, with 14 bases between them. The CDR3 is 16 residues long. Looked up from germline, CDR1 is SEHNR and CDR2 is FQNEAQ (reference sequence). The CDR3 region is CASSAIEGGSGNTIYF. The CDR3 region has the DNA TGTGCCAGCAGCGCGATCGAAGGGGGCTCTGGAAACACCATATATTTT.

The table lists this clonotype with many counts. The chain has TRBV6-5 and TRBJ1-2, with D possibly TRBD1 on 6 matching bases. Trimming left V 0 bases short and J 6 bases short, with 11 bases between. The CDR3 length is 14 residues. Germline assignment: CDR1 MNHEY and CDR2 SVGAGI. The CDR3 reads CASSYSDRSNGYTF. CDR3 sequence (DNA): TGTGCCAGCAGTTACTCCGACAGGTCAAATGGCTACACCTTC.

This clonotype has a handful of counts. This chain connects TRBV7-6 to TRBJ2-3; weak D call: TRBD2 (7 bases). V was shortened by 1 base and J by 5 bases, with 16 bases between the two germline ends. From germline, CDR1 is SGHVS and CDR2 FNYEAQ. The CDR3 sequence is 16 residues long. CDR3 DNA sequence: TGTGCCAGCAGCTTAGGGGGGGGCAGGGGAAAAGATACGCAGTATTTT. Its protein product is CASSLGGGRGKDTQYF.

The table lists this clonotype with many counts. The chain has TRBV7-2 and TRBJ1-2; no reliable D call. Germline V lookup: CDR1 SGHTA, CDR2 FQGNSA. V was clipped by 0 bases and J by 8 bases, with 13 bases between them. The CDR3 runs to 14 residues. The CDR3 loop reads CASSLAEGIGGYTF. In nucleotides, the CDR3 is TGTGCCAGCAGCTTAGCGGAAGGGATTGGGGGCTACACCTTC.

This clonotype was seen repeatedly, ten times or more. V gene TRBV20-1 combines with J gene TRBJ1-5; TRBD1 is a possible D gene (6 bases). The CDR3 spans 14 residues. The V and J ends lost 4 bases and 5 bases respectively, with 15 bases between them. Germline V gene lookup returns CDR1 DFQATT and CDR2 SNEGSKA (reference sequence). The CDR3 spells CSATGDRSYQPQHF. CDR3 nucleotide sequence: TGCAGTGCTACAGGGGACCGGAGCTATCAGCCCCAGCATTTT.

This clonotype was picked up many times. The chain recombines TRBV5-5 with TRBJ2-7; 7 bases agree with TRBD2. CDR3 length equals 14 residues. Germline V gene lookup returns CDR1 SGHKS and CDR2 YYEKEE (reference sequence). Trimming removed 2 bases from V and 4 bases from J; junction bases left unmatched: 6. The CDR3 is CASSFRRGGYEQYF. Written as DNA, the CDR3 is TGTGCCAGCAGCTTTCGCCGGGGAGGGTACGAGCAGTACTTC.

This clonotype was detected many times. V usage is TRBV5-1 and J usage is TRBJ2-7, with a possible D match to TRBD2 (5 bases). CDR3 length: 12 amino acids. Germline CDR1 reads SGHRS; CDR2 reads YFSETQ. Trimming stripped 5 bases from V and 3 bases from J, with 9 bases between. The CDR3 is CASRGVGYEQYF. The CDR3 bases are TGCGCCAGCAGGGGAGTCGGCTACGAGCAGTACTTC.

The V gene is TRBV9, the J gene TRBJ2-7, with 10 bases lining up with TRBD1. V lost 3 bases to trimming and J lost 4 bases; unmatched junction nucleotides: 19. Per the germline V gene, CDR1 is SGDLS and CDR2 is YYNGEE. The CDR3 is 19 amino acids. The CDR3 spells CASSEYRDRGAGDQYEQYF. The CDR3 DNA is TGTGCCAGCAGCGAATACCGGGACAGGGGAGCGGGGGATCAATACGAGCAGTACTTC.

This clonotype was observed many times. The gene calls are TRBV5-1 and TRBJ2-3; 8 positions match TRBD2. V shed 3 bases and J 4 bases; nucleotides not matched to a gene: 13. CDR3 size: 17 residues. The germline gives CDR1 SGHRS, CDR2 YFSETQ. DNA of the CDR3: TGCGCCAGCAGCTCCGAAGCGCCGACTAGCGTGTCAGATACGCAGTATTTT. As protein: CASSSEAPTSVSDTQYF.

This clonotype was found many times. The V and J genes are TRBV6-5 and TRBJ2-3, with D perhaps assigned TRBD1 or TRBD2 (6 bases each). V lost 5 bases and J lost 1, with 19 bases in between. Germline V gene lookup returns CDR1 MNHEY and CDR2 SVGAGI. The CDR3 runs 17 residues. This CDR3 reads CASSNEDGGWRTDTQYF. DNA for the CDR3: TGTGCCAGCAGTAACGAGGACGGGGGCTGGCGCACAGATACGCAGTATTTT.

This clonotype was recorded at least ten times. The rearrangement links TRBV6-2 or TRBV6-3 to TRBJ1-5; 7 positions match TRBD1. Germline lookup yields CDR1 MNHEY and CDR2 SVGEGT. V lost 5 bases to trimming and J lost 0 bases; unmatched junction nucleotides: 4. This CDR3 is 15 amino acids long. This chain's CDR3 is CASSQTGSSNQPQHF. The CDR3, as DNA: TGTGCCAGCAGTCAGACAGGGTCTAGCAATCAGCCCCAGCATTTT.

This clonotype was seen ten or more times. The rearrangement joins TRBV15 to TRBJ2-5, with D maybe TRBD2 (6 bases). The CDR3 spans 13 residues. The ends were cut back, 5 bases at V and 2 bases at J, with 9 bases in the middle. Germline CDR1 is LNHNV and CDR2 is YYDKDF (reference sequence). The CDR3: CATSRGGQETQYF. CDR3 sequence (DNA): TGTGCCACCAGCCGTGGGGGGCAAGAGACCCAGTACTTC. The full variable domain, its missing parts supplied by reference TRBV15 and TRBJ2-5, is DAMVIQNPRYQVTQFGKPVTLSCSQTLNHNVMYWYQQKSSQAPKLLFHYYDKDFNNEADTPDNFQSRRPNTSFCFLDIRSPGLGDTAMYLCATSRGGQETQYFGPGTRLLVL.

This clonotype has a count of ten or more. The genes are TRBV9 and TRBJ2-3, with 8 bases aligning to TRBD2. The CDR3 has 17 residues. With V trimmed by 0 bases and J by 6 bases, 12 bases remained unmatched. From germline, CDR1 is SGDLS and CDR2 YYNGEE. CDR3 protein: CASSVEVRGDLRDTQYF. For the CDR3, the DNA is TGTGCCAGCAGCGTAGAGGTGCGGGGGGATCTCAGGGATACGCAGTATTTT.

This chain joins TRBV7-2 and TRBJ2-7, with 7 nucleotides matching TRBD2. The CDR3 is 15 amino acids. The V gene end was trimmed by 6 bases and the J gene end by 6 bases; junction bases not matched to a gene: 14. Germline assignment: CDR1 SGHTA and CDR2 FQGNSA. DNA for the CDR3: TGTGCCAGCAGAGAAAGCGGGGCGTCATCAGGCGAGCAGTACTTC. Its protein product is CASRESGASSGEQYF.

This clonotype was counted a few times. J is TRBJ2-3 and V is TRBV4-2; possibly TRBD2 for D (7 bases). Germline V gives CDR1 LGHNA, CDR2 YNFKEQ. V gave up 0 bases and J gave up 2 bases, with 12 bases separating them. This CDR3 has 16 residues. The CDR3 loop is CASSQERGTTTDTQYF. CDR3 nucleotide sequence: TGTGCCAGCAGCCAAGAGAGGGGGACTACCACAGATACGCAGTATTTT.

This clonotype was found many times. The chain combines TRBV20-1 with TRBJ2-7; 9 nucleotides match TRBD1. CDR1 and CDR2 (germline): DFQATT, SNEGSKA (reference sequence). V gave up 3 bases and J gave up 7 bases; unmatched junction bases: 10. The length of the CDR3 is 14 residues. CDR3 amino acids: CSASRDRVFGEQYF. CDR3 in DNA: TGCAGTGCTAGCCGGGACAGGGTCTTCGGGGAGCAGTACTTC.

This clonotype was counted between two and nine times. This sequence joins TRBV6-2 or TRBV6-3 and TRBJ1-5; possibly TRBD1 for D (5 bases). Germline V gene lookup returns CDR1 MNHEY and CDR2 SVGEGT. The CDR3 contains 16 residues. With 1 base removed from V and 5 bases from J, the gap between germline ends came to 15 bases. CDR3 sequence (DNA): TGTGCCAGCAGTTACTTGACAAGGGGTATTGATCAGCCCCAGCATTTT. Translated: CASSYLTRGIDQPQHF.

This clonotype was counted ten times or more. The rearrangement joins TRBV7-2 to TRBJ1-6; tentatively, D is TRBD1 (6 bases). The CDR3 length is 17 residues. The ends were cut back, 0 bases at V and 0 bases at J, with 9 bases in the middle. Germline lookup yields CDR1 SGHTA and CDR2 FQGNSA. In DNA, the CDR3 is TGTGCCAGCAGCTTAGCCGGACAGAGCTCCTATAATTCACCCCTCCACTTT. It codes for CASSLAGQSSYNSPLHF.